The clone carrying this T cell receptor (beta chain) was counted a few times. The target antigen is unknown. The sample comes from a study of cytomegalovirus exposure and HLA in healthy donors. Vbeta (60) and Jbeta (13) primers were used in the PCR. Only in-frame clones appear in the TCRdb table, and some are missing; sequencing was by immunoSEQ multiplex PCR. The data contain roughly 170,000 clones, 70% to 85% of them singletons. Overall study results and limits: Indistinguishable V segments such as TRBV6-2 and TRBV6-3 were excluded.

The CDR3 contains 15 residues. V dropped 5 bases and J dropped 6; count of bases not matched to a gene: 8. Germline CDR1 reads MDHEN; CDR2 reads SYDVKM. This TCR was recovered from a woman in her twenties or thirties in good health and CMV-seropositive. Material for sequencing was PBMCs. The chain recombines TRBV28 with TRBJ1-5, with 9 bases matching TRBD1. CDR3 amino acids: CASSLGDRVVQPQHF. The CDR3 nucleotides read TGTGCCAGCAGTCTGGGGGACAGGGTGGTTCAGCCCCAGCATTTT. Together with reference TRBV28 and TRBJ1-5, the CDR3 gives the full variable domain: DVKVTQSSRYLVKRTGEKVFLECVQDMDHENMFWYRQDPGLGLRLIYFSYDVKMKEKGDIPEGYSVSREKKERFSLILESASTNQTSMYLCASSLGDRVVQPQHFGDGTRLSIL.